One sample yielded the 21 T cell receptor beta chains listed below, sequenced in a study of blood T cell repertoires in COVID-19. Profiling relied on immunoSEQ multiplex PCR, and the TCRdb table lists in-frame clones only, not all of them. The table has around 91,000 clones, around 85% seen once; the top ten hold around an eighth. Sequenced material: peripheral blood. All receptors derive from a human donor in a cohort sampled during active COVID-19.

In this sample, this clone turned up a few times. The chain has TRBV29-1 and TRBJ2-1; weak D call: TRBD2 (6 bases). Trimming stripped 7 bases from V and 5 bases from J, with 27 bases between. CDR3 size: 17 residues. Germline CDR1 and CDR2: SQVTM and ANQGSEA. This CDR3 reads CSGRTPNRGILNNEQFF. CDR3 nucleotides: TGCAGCGGCCGAACACCCAACCGGGGGATCCTGAACAATGAGCAGTTCTTC.

In nucleotides, the CDR3 is TGTGCCAGTAGTATAGTAGGGGACTACACTGAAGCTTTCTTT. This codes for CASSIVGDYTEAFF. The rearrangement joins TRBV19 to TRBJ1-1; possible D gene TRBD1, 5 bases. The CDR3 runs 14 residues. Germline V lookup: CDR1 LNHDA, CDR2 SQIVND (reference sequence). Trimming took 1 base from V and 3 from J, leaving 9 bases between them.

The chain carries TRBV19 and TRBJ1-2; perhaps TRBD1 as D (5 bases). In germline, CDR1 is LNHDA, CDR2 SQIVND (reference sequence). With 3 bases removed from V and 4 bases from J, the gap between germline ends came to 15 bases. The CDR3 consists of 15 residues. This CDR3 is CASSIGQGGVYGYTF. The CDR3 DNA reads as TGTGCCAGTAGTATCGGTCAGGGTGGTGTCTATGGCTACACCTTC.

V usage is TRBV11-2 and J usage is TRBJ2-7; 7 bases match TRBD1. There are 18 residues in the CDR3. Germline assignment: CDR1 SGHAT and CDR2 FQNNGV. Trimming took 5 bases from V and 3 from J; bases not matched to a gene: 19. In DNA, the CDR3 is TGTGCCAGCAGCCGTCTTAAAGGGAGACAGGGCGCTTTCTACGAGCAGTACTTC. Amino acid sequence: CASSRLKGRQGAFYEQYF.

The chain employs TRBV27 and TRBJ1-2; no definite D call. Trimming took 5 bases from V and 1 from J, leaving 5 bases between them. This CDR3 spans 12 amino acids. Germline CDR1 reads MNHEY; CDR2 reads SMNVEV (reference sequence). DNA of the CDR3: TGTGCCAGCAGTGCCTATAACTATGGCTACACCTTC. Translation gives CASSAYNYGYTF.

The gene calls are TRBV9 and TRBJ1-4; 8 bases are a match to TRBD1. V lost 0 bases, J lost 8 bases, and 9 bases stayed unmatched. Germline CDR1 SGDLS, CDR2 YYNGEE. CDR3 length equals 16 residues. The CDR3 loop is CASSVGAGGSGEKLFF. As DNA, the CDR3 is TGTGCCAGCAGCGTAGGGGCAGGGGGCTCGGGAGAAAAACTGTTTTTT.

The CDR3 loop is CAGQPRESGELFF. Written as DNA, the CDR3 is TGTGCCGGACAGCCTAGGGAATCCGGGGAGCTGTTTTTT. The chain carries TRBV6-6 and TRBJ2-2; possible D gene TRBD1, 6 bases. V dropped 11 bases and J dropped 6 bases, with 16 bases sitting between them. The CDR3 consists of 13 residues. The germline V gene has CDR1 MNHNY and CDR2 SVGAGI (reference sequence).

This clone was recorded only once. V and J are TRBV18 and TRBJ2-7, with D perhaps TRBD1 (7 bases). Trimming shortened V by 4 bases and J by 12 bases, and 25 bases separated the two germline ends. CDR3 length: 15 amino acids. Germline loops: CDR1 KGHSH, CDR2 LQKENI. In DNA form, the CDR3 reads TGTGCCAGCTCACTGGGACTCCCGGACAGGCCCCTCTGGTACTTC. It specifies CASSLGLPDRPLWYF.

This chain connects TRBV9 to TRBJ2-1; 7 bases fit TRBD2. CDR3 length: 15 residues. Germline loops: CDR1 SGDLS, CDR2 YYNGEE. Trimming took 4 bases from V and 6 from J; bases not matched to a gene: 10. This chain's CDR3 is CASSSPVLAVNEQFF. The CDR3 coding sequence is TGTGCCAGCAGCTCTCCCGTCCTAGCGGTCAATGAGCAGTTCTTC.

This chain joins TRBV9 and TRBJ1-5; possibly TRBD1 for D (5 bases). Germline V gene sequence: CDR1 SGDLS, CDR2 YYNGEE. This CDR3 is 15 amino acids long. The V end was cut by 2 bases, the J end by 9 bases, with 18 bases between. The CDR3: CASSVGGVGDWPQHF. The CDR3 DNA reads TGTGCCAGCAGCGTGGGAGGGGTAGGGGACTGGCCCCAGCATTTT.

V and J are TRBV24-1 and TRBJ2-2; TRBD1 agrees at 8 bases. The length of the CDR3 is 16 residues. Germline values: CDR1 KGHDR, CDR2 SFDVKD. Losses at the gene ends were 4 bases for V and 7 bases for J; bases not matched to a gene: 10. As DNA, the CDR3 is TGTGCCACCAGTGAGCCCAGGGGGCGAAAACTCGGGGAGCTGTTTTTT. Translating gives CATSEPRGRKLGELFF.

This clone was observed a few times. V is TRBV7-2 and J is TRBJ2-3; TRBD2 agrees at 9 bases. The V and J ends lost 1 base and 6 bases, in that order; junction bases with no gene match: 8. The CDR3 length is 16 residues. Per the germline V gene, CDR1 is SGHTA and CDR2 is FQGNSA. The CDR3 loop is CASSLDTRLAGDTQYF. The CDR3 nucleotides are TGTGCCAGCAGCTTAGACACGCGGCTAGCGGGGGATACGCAGTATTTT.

The chain employs TRBV18 and TRBJ1-2; D is ambiguous. The V gene lost 3 bases and the J gene lost 6 bases, with 11 bases spanning the gap. Germline V gives CDR1 KGHSH, CDR2 LQKENI. CDR3 size: 13 residues. Here the CDR3 reads CASSPSEDHGYTF. Here the CDR3 DNA reads TGTGCCAGCTCACCGTCGGAGGACCATGGCTACACCTTC.

The chain recombines TRBV5-1 with TRBJ2-7; maybe TRBD2 (6 bases). The CDR3 loop spans 15 amino acids. The V gene lost 4 bases and the J gene lost 2 bases, with 16 bases spanning the gap. The V gene's germline CDR1 is SGHRS and CDR2 YFSETQ. This CDR3 reads CASSLGGATAYEQYF. Written as DNA, the CDR3 is TGCGCCAGCAGCCTTGGAGGGGCAACCGCCTACGAGCAGTACTTC.

The genes are TRBV5-1 and TRBJ2-3; no clear D. Trimming removed 3 bases at V and 2 bases at J, with 4 bases between. The CDR3 is 12 amino acids. In germline, CDR1 is SGHRS, CDR2 YFSETQ. CDR3 region: CASSYFTDTQYF. For the CDR3, the DNA is TGCGCCAGCAGCTACTTCACAGATACGCAGTATTTT.

The chain links TRBV10-2 to TRBJ1-2, with a tentative D call TRBD1 (5 bases). The CDR3 is 12 residues long. Per the germline V gene, CDR1 is WSHSY and CDR2 is SAAADI. Between the trimmed V and J ends, which lost 6 bases and 4 bases, there was a span of 9 bases. CDR3 in amino acids: CASRQDSYGYTF. CDR3 sequence (DNA): TGCGCCAGCAGACAGGATTCCTATGGCTACACCTTC.

The chain carries TRBV10-2 and TRBJ1-6; D unclear. This CDR3 has 14 residues. Germline CDR1 reads WSHSY; CDR2 reads SAAADI. With 7 bases removed from V and 13 bases from J, the gap between germline ends came to 20 bases. The DNA for the CDR3 is TGCGCCAGCACTCAAACAGCCTCCCGTCTTCCCCTCCACTTT. Its translation: CASTQTASRLPLHF.

The genes are TRBV3-1 (or the pseudogene TRBV3-2) and TRBJ2-3; D ambiguous. This CDR3 has 11 amino acids. Germline lookup yields CDR1 LGHDT and CDR2 YNNKEL (reference sequence). Trimming left V 6 bases short and J 2 bases short, with 3 bases between. In DNA, the CDR3 is TGTGCCAGCAGACACACAGATACGCAGTATTTT. It encodes CASRHTDTQYF.

The rearrangement uses TRBV5-6 and TRBJ2-5; no reliable D call. CDR3 length: 14 amino acids. Germline V gives CDR1 SGHDT, CDR2 YYEEEE. The ends were cut back, 0 bases at V and 3 bases at J, with 9 bases in the middle. CDR3 sequence reads: CASSLGAEKETQYF. CDR3 coding DNA: TGTGCCAGCAGCTTGGGGGCAGAAAAAGAGACCCAGTACTTC.

The chain has TRBV3-1 (or the pseudogene TRBV3-2) and TRBJ1-5; 8 nucleotides line up with TRBD1. Per the germline V gene, CDR1 is LGHDT and CDR2 is YNNKEL (reference sequence). This CDR3 contains 14 residues. V shed 4 bases, J shed 4 bases, and the junction held 3 bases outside the gene matches. CDR3 in DNA: TGTGCCAGCAGCCTTAGACAGGGGAATCAGCCCCAGCATTTT. This translates into CASSLRQGNQPQHF.

The chain is built from TRBV7-2 and TRBJ1-6; D remains unclear. The V and J ends lost 6 bases and 11 bases respectively, with 20 bases between them. From germline, CDR1 is SGHTA and CDR2 FQGNSA. The CDR3 is made up of 15 amino acids. The CDR3 nucleotides read TGTGCCAGCAGAAGAAATACGGGTTTTGAGGCACCCCTCCACTTT. Translated, it gives CASRRNTGFEAPLHF. Drawing the rest from reference TRBV7-2 and TRBJ1-6, the complete variable domain is GAGVSQSPSNKVTEKGKDVELRCDPISGHTALYWYRQSLGQGLEFLIYFQGNSAPDKSGLPSDRFSAERTGGSVSTLTIQRTQQEDSAVYLCASRRNTGFEAPLHFGNGTRLTVT.